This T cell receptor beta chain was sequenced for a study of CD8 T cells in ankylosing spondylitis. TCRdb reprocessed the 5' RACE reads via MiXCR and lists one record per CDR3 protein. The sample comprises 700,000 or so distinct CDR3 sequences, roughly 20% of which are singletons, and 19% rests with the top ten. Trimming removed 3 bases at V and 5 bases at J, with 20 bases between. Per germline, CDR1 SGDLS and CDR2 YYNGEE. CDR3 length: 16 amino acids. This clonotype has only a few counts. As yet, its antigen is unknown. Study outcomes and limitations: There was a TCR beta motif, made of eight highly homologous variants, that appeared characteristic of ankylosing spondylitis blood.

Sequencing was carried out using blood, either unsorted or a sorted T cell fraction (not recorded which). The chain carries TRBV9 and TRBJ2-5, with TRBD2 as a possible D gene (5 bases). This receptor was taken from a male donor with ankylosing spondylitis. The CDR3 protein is CASSGLPGSPEETQYF. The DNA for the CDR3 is TGTGCCAGCAGCGGATTACCGGGATCCCCGGAGGAGACCCAGTACTTC.